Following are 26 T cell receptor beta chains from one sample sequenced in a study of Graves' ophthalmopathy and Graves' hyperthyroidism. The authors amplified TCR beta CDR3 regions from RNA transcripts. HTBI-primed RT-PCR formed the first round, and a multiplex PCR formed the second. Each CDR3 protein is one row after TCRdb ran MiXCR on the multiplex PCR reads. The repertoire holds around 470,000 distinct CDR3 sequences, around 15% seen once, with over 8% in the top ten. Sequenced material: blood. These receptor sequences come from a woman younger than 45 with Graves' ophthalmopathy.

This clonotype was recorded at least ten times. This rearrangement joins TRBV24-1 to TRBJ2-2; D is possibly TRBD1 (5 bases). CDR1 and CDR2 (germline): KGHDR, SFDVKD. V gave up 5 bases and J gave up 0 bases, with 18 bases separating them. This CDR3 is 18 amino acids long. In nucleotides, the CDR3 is TGTGCCACCAGTGCCCCATCCTGGAACAGGACGAACACCGGGGAGCTGTTTTTT. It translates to CATSAPSWNRTNTGELFF.

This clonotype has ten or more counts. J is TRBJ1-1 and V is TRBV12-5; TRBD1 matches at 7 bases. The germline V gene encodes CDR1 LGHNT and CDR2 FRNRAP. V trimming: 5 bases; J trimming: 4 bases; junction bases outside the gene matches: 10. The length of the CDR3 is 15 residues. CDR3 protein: CASGRGQASGTEAFF. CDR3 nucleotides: TGTGCTAGTGGTCGCGGACAGGCGAGCGGCACTGAAGCTTTCTTT.

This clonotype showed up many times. The CDR3 DNA reads as TGTGCCAGCAGTTCCGGGACAGAGATGGTGTACACTGAAGCTTTCTTT. This encodes CASSSGTEMVYTEAFF. The chain has TRBV28 and TRBJ1-1, with 7 bases lining up with TRBD1. The V segment lost 4 bases and the J segment 3 bases; nucleotides outside the gene matches: 11. This CDR3 spans 16 amino acids. Germline V gives CDR1 MDHEN, CDR2 SYDVKM.

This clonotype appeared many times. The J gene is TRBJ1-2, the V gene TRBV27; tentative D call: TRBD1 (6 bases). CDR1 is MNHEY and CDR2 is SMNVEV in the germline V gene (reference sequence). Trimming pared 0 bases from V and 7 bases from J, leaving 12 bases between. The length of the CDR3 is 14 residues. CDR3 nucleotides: TGTGCCAGCAGTTTATCACCAGGGGCGGTTGGCTACACCTTC. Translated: CASSLSPGAVGYTF.

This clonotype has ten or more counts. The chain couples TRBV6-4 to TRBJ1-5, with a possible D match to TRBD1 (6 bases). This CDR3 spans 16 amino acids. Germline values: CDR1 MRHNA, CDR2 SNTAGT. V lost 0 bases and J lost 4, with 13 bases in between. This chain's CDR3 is CASSDSPGGGNQPQHF. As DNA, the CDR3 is TGTGCCAGCAGTGACTCTCCGGGGGGCGGGAATCAGCCCCAGCATTTT.

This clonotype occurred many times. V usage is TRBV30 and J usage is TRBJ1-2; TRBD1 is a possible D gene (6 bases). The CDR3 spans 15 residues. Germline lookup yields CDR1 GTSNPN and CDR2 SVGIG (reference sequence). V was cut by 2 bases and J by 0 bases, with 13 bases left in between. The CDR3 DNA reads TGTGCCTGGAGTCCCTTACAGGGAGCTAACTATGGCTACACCTTC. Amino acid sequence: CAWSPLQGANYGYTF.

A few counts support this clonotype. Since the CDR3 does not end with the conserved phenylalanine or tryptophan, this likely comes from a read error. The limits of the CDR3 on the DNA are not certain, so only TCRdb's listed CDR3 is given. This CDR3 is CASSEFLGTGELLV. This chain joins TRBV10-1 and TRBJ2-2. A total of 14 residues make up the CDR3, ends included. CDR1 is WNHNN and CDR2 is SYGVQD in the germline V gene (reference sequence).

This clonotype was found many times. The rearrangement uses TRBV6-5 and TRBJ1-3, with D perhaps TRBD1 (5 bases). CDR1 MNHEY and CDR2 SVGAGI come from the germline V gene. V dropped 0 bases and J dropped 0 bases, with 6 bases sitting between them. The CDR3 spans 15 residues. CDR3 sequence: CASSYSRVSGNTIYF. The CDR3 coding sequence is TGTGCCAGCAGTTACTCCAGGGTCTCTGGAAACACCATATATTTT.

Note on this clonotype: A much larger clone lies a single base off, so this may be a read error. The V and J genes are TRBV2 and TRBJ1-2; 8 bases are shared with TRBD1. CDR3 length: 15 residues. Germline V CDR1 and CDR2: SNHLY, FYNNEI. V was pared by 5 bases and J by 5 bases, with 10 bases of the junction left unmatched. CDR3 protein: CASSLWTGPKYGYTF. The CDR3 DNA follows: TGTGCCAGCAGTCTTTGGACAGGGCCGAAGTATGGCTACACCTTC.

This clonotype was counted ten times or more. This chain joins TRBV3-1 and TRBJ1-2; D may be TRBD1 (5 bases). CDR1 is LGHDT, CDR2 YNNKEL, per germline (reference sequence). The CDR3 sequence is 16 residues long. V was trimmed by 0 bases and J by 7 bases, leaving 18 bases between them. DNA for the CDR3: TGTGCCAGCAGCCAAGATTTAGGGAGGGGAGTACGTGGCTACACCTTC. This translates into CASSQDLGRGVRGYTF.

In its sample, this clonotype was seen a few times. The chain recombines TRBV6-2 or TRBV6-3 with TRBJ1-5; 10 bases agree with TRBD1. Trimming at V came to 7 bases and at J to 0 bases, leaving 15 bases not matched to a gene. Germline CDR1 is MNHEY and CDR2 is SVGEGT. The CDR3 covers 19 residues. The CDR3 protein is CASTTRLGTGVLSNQPQHF. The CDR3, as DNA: TGTGCCAGCACCACTCGCCTTGGGACAGGGGTGCTTAGCAATCAGCCCCAGCATTTT.

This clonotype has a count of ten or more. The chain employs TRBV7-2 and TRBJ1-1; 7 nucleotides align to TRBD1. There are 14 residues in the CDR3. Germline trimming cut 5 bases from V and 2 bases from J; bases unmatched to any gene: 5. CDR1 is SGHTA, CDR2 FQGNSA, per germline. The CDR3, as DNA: TGTGCCAGCAGCCGACAGGGATATAACACTGAAGCTTTCTTT. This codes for CASSRQGYNTEAFF.

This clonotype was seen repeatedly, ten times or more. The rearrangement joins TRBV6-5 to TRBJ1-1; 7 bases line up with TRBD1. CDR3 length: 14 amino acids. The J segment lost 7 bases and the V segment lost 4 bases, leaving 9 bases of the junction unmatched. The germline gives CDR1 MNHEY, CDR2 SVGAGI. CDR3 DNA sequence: TGTGCCAGCAGTTCTTTTAAGCGACAGGGTGAAGCTTTCTTT. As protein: CASSSFKRQGEAFF.

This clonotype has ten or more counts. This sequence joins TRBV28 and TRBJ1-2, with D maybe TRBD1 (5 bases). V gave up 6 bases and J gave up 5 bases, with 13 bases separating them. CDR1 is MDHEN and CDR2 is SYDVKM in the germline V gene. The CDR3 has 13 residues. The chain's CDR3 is CASRHPGSYGYTF. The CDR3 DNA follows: TGTGCCAGCAGACATCCAGGGTCGTATGGCTACACCTTC.

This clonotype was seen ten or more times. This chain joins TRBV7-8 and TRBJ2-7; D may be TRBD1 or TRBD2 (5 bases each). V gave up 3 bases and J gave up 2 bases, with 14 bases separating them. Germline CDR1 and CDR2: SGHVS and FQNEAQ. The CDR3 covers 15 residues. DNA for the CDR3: TGTGCCAGCAGCTTGCAGGGAGTCTCGGCCTACGAGCAGTACTTC. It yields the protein CASSLQGVSAYEQYF.

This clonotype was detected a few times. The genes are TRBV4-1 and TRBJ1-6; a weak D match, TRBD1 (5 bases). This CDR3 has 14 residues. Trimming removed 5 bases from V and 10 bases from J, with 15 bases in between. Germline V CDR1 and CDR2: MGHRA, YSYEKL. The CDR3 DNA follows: TGCGCCAGCAGCATGAAAACAGGCCCCTCACCCCTCCACTTT. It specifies CASSMKTGPSPLHF.

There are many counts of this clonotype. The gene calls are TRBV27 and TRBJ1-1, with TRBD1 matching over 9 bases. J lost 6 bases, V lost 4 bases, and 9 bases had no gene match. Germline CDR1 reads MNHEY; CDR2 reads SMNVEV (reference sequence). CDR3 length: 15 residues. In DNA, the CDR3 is TGTGCCAGCAGTTCCCCGGACAGGGGTGAATCTGAAGCTTTCTTT. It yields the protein CASSSPDRGESEAFF.

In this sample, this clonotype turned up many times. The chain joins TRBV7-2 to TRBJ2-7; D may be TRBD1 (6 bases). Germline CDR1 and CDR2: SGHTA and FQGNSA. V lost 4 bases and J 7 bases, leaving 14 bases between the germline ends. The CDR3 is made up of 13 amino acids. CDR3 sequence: CASSSTGNGEQYF. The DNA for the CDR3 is TGTGCCAGCAGCTCCACAGGGAACGGGGAGCAGTACTTC. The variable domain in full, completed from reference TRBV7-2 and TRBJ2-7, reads GAGVSQSPSNKVTEKGKDVELRCDPISGHTALYWYRQSLGQGLEFLIYFQGNSAPDKSGLPSDRFSAERTGGSVSTLTIQRTQQEDSAVYLCASSSTGNGEQYFGPGTRLTVT.

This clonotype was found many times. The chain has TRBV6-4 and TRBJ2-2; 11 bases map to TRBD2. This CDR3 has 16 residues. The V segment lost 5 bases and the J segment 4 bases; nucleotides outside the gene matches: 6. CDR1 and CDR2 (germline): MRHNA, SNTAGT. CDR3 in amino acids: CASSLAGLAATGELFF. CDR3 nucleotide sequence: TGTGCCAGCAGTTTAGCGGGACTAGCGGCCACCGGGGAGCTGTTTTTT.

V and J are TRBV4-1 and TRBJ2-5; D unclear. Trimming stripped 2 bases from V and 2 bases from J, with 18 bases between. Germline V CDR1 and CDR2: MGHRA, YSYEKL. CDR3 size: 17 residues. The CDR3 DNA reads TGCGCCAGCAGCCAACTTCCTGGGGAACTTCTACAAGAGACCCAGTACTTC. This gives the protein CASSQLPGELLQETQYF.

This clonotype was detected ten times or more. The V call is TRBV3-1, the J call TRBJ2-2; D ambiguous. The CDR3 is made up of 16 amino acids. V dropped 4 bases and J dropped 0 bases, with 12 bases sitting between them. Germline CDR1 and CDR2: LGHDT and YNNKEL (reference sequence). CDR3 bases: TGTGCCAGCAGCCCATTACCCAGTGCGAACACCGGGGAGCTGTTTTTT. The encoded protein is CASSPLPSANTGELFF.

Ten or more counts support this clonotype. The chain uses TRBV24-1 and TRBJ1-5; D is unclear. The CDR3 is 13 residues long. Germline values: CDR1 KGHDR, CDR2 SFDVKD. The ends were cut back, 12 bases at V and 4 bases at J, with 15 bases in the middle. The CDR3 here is CAPHYQRNQPQHF. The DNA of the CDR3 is TGTGCCCCTCACTACCAACGGAATCAGCCCCAGCATTTT.

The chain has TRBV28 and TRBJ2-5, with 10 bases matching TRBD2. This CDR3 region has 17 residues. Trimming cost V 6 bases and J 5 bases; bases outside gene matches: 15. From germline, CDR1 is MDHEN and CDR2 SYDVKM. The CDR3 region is CASSPHQPSGGPETQYF. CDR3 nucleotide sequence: TGTGCCAGCAGCCCTCACCAGCCTAGCGGGGGTCCGGAGACCCAGTACTTC.

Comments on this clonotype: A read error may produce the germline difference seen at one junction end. For the CDR3, the DNA is TGCAGTGCTAGACAGGGCATCAACTATGGCTACGCCTTC. It is translated as CSARQGINYGYAF. This chain uses TRBV20-1 with TRBJ1-2; a weak D match, TRBD1 (5 bases). This CDR3 has 13 residues. Germline lookup yields CDR1 DFQATT and CDR2 SNEGSKA (reference sequence).

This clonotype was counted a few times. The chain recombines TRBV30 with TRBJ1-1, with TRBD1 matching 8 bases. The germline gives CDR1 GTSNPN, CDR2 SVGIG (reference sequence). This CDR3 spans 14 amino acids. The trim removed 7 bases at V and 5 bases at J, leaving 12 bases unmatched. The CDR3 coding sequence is TGTGCCTTCCCAAGGACAGGGAAAAAAACTGAAGCTTTCTTT. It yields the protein CAFPRTGKKTEAFF.

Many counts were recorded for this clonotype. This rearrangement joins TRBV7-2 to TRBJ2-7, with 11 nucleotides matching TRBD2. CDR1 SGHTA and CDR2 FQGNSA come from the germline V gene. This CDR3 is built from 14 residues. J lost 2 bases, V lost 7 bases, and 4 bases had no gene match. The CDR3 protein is CASTLAGGPYEQYF. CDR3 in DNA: TGTGCCAGCACCCTAGCGGGAGGTCCCTACGAGCAGTACTTC.